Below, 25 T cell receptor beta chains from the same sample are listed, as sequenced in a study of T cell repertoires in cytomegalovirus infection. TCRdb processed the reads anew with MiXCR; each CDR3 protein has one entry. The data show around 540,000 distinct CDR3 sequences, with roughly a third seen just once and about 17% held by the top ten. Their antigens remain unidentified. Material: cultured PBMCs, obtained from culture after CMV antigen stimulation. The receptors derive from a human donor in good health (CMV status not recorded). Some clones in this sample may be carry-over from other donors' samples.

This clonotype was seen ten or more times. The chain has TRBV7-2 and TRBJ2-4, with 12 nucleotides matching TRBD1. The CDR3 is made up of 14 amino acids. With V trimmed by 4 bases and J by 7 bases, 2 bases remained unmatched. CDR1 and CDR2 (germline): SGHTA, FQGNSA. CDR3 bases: TGTGCCAGCAGCTCGGGACAGGGGGCTAACATTCAGTACTTC. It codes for CASSSGQGANIQYF. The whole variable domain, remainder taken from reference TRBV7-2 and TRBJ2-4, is GAGVSQSPSNKVTEKGKDVELRCDPISGHTALYWYRQSLGQGLEFLIYFQGNSAPDKSGLPSDRFSAERTGGSVSTLTIQRTQQEDSAVYLCASSSGQGANIQYFGAGTRLSVL.

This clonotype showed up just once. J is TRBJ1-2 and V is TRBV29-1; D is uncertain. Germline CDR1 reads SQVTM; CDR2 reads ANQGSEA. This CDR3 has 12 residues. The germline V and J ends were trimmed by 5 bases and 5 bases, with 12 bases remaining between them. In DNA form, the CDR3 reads TGCAGCGTTCAACGGACGGGGTATGGCTACACCTTC. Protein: CSVQRTGYGYTF.

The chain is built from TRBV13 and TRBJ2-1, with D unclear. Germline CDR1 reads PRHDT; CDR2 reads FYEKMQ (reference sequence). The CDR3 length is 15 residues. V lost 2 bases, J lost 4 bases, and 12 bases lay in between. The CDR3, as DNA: TGTGCCAGCAGCTTACGTTTTACGCAGTACAATGAGCAGTTCTTC. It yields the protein CASSLRFTQYNEQFF.

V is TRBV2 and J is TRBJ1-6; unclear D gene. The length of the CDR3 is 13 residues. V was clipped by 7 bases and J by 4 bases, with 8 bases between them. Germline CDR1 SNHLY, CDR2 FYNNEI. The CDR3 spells CASKNSYNSPLHF. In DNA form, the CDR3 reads TGTGCCAGCAAAAACAGTTATAATTCACCCCTCCACTTT.

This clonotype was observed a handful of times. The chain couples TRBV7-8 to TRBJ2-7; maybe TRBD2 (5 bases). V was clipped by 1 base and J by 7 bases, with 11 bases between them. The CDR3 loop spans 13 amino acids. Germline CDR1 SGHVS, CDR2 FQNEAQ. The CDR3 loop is CASSLERTGEQYV. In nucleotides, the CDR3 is TGTGCCAGCAGCTTAGAGAGGACTGGGGAGCAGTACGTC.

CDR3 coding DNA: TGTGCCACCAGTGCAGGGGGTGGAGGATGGCAGCCCCAGCATTTT. Translating gives CATSAGGGGWQPQHF. The chain couples TRBV24-1 to TRBJ1-5, with 7 bases matching TRBD1. Per germline, CDR1 KGHDR and CDR2 SFDVKD. V gave up 5 bases and J gave up 7 bases; unmatched junction bases: 10. This CDR3 has 15 amino acids.

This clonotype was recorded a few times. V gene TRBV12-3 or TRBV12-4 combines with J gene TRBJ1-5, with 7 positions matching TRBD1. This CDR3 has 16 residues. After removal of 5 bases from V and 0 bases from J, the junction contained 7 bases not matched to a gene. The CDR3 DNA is TGTGCCAGCAGTCGATCGGACAGGAATAGCAATCAGCCCCAGCATTTT. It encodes CASSRSDRNSNQPQHF.

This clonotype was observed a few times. CDR3 region: CASSRSGQGASFSPLHF. The CDR3 DNA reads TGTGCCAGCAGTCGCTCAGGACAGGGGGCGTCTTTTTCACCCCTCCACTTT. The chain carries TRBV6-2 or TRBV6-3 and TRBJ1-6; 11 bases are a match to TRBD1. The germline gives CDR1 MNHEY, CDR2 SVGEGT. The ends lost 5 bases at V and 9 bases at J; junction bases unmatched: 12. This CDR3 has 17 residues.

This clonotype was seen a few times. The CDR3 sequence: CASSGDGRYGYTF. In nucleotides, the CDR3 is TGTGCCAGCAGTGGGGACGGACGCTATGGCTACACCTTC. The V gene is TRBV2, the J gene TRBJ1-2, with D possibly TRBD1 on 5 matching bases. CDR3 size: 13 residues. Germline-derived CDR1 and CDR2 are SNHLY and FYNNEI. Trimming cost V 4 bases and J 4 bases, with 10 bases left between them.

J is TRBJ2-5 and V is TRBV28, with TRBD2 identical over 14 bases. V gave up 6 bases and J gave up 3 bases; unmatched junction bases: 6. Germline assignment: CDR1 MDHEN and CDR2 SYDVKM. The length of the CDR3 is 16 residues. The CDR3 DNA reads TGTGCCAGCAGGTGGGCGGGACTAGCGGGAGAAGAGACCCAGTACTTC. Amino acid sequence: CASRWAGLAGEETQYF.

CDR3 in DNA: TGTGCCAGCAGCTTTTCGGGACTAGCGGGACCGGGCGAGCAGTACTTC. Translating it yields CASSFSGLAGPGEQYF. The chain employs TRBV11-2 and TRBJ2-7; 13 nucleotides match TRBD2. Germline CDR1 is SGHAT and CDR2 is FQNNGV. Losses at the gene ends were 3 bases for V and 6 bases for J; bases not matched to a gene: 8. The CDR3 runs 16 residues. Full variable domain (rest looked up from reference TRBV11-2 and TRBJ2-7): EAGVAQSPRYKIIEKRQSVAFWCNPISGHATLYWYQQILGQGPKLLIQFQNNGVVDDSQLPKDRFSAERLKGVDSTLKIQPAKLEDSAVYLCASSFSGLAGPGEQYFGPGTRLTVT.

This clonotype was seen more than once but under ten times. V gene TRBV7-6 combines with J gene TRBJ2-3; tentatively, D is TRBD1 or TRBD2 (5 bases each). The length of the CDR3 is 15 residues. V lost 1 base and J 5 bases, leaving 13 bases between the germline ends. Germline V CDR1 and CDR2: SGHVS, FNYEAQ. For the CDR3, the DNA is TGTGCCAGCAGCTTAGTACAGGACGGAGGAGATACGCAGTATTTT. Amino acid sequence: CASSLVQDGGDTQYF.

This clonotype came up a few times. Here the CDR3 reads CASRIQVGVPETQYF. For the CDR3, the DNA is TGTGCCAGCAGAATACAGGTCGGGGTTCCGGAGACCCAGTACTTC. The gene calls are TRBV28 and TRBJ2-5, with D perhaps given as TRBD1 or TRBD2 (5 bases each). This CDR3 contains 15 residues. Deletions cut 6 bases from V and 5 bases from J, with 19 bases between. Germline V gene sequence: CDR1 MDHEN, CDR2 SYDVKM.

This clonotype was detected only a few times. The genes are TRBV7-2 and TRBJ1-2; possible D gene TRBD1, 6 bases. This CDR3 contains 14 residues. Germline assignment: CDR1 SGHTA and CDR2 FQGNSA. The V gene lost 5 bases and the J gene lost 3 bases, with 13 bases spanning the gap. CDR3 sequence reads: CASSEQGTDYGYTF. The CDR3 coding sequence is TGTGCCAGCAGCGAACAGGGTACGGACTATGGCTACACCTTC.

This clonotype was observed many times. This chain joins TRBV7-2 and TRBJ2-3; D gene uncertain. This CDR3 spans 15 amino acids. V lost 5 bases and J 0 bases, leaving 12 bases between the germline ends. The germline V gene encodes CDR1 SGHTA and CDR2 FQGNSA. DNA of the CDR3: TGTGCCAGCAGCCGTGGGGAATATAGCACAGATACGCAGTATTTT. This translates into CASSRGEYSTDTQYF.

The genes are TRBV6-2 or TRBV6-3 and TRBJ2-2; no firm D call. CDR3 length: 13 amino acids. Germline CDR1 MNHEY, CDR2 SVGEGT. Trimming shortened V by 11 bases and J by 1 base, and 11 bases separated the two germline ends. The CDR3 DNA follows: TGTGCCGGAAAGACTCGGAACACCGGGGAGCTGTTTTTT. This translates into CAGKTRNTGELFF.

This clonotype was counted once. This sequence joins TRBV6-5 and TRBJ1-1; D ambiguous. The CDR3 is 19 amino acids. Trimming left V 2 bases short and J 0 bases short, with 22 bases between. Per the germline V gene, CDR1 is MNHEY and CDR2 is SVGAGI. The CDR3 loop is CASSYAIPFGQGMNTEAFF. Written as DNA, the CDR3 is TGTGCCAGCAGTTACGCGATCCCCTTCGGTCAAGGGATGAACACTGAAGCTTTCTTT.

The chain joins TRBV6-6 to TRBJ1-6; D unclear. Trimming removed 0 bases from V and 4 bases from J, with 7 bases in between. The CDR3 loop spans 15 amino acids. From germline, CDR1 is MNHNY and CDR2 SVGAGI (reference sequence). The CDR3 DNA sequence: TGTGCCAGCAGTTACTCAGCGGTGTATAATTCACCCCTCCACTTT. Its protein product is CASSYSAVYNSPLHF.

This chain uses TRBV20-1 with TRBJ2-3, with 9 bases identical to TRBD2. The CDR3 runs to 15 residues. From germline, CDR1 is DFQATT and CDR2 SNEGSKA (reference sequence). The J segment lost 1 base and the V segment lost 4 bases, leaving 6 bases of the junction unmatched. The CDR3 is CSATFRLAGTDTQYF. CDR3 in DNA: TGCAGTGCTACCTTTCGACTAGCGGGCACAGATACGCAGTATTTT.

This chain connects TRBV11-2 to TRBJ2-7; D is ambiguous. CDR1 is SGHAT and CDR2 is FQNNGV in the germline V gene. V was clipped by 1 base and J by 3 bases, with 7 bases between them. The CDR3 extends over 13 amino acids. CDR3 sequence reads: CASSLVRDYEQYV. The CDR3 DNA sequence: TGTGCCAGCAGCTTAGTTCGCGACTACGAGCAGTACGTC.

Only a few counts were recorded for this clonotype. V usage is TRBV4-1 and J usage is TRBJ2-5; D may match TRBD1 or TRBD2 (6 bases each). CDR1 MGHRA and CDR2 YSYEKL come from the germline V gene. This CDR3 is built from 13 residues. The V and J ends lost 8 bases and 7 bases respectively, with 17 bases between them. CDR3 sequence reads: CASGGPIDGTQYF. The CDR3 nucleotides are TGCGCCAGCGGGGGGCCGATCGATGGGACCCAGTACTTC.

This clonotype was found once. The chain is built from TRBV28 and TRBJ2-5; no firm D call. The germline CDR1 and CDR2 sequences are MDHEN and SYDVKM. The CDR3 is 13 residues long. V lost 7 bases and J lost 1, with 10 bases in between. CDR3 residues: CASTTTIQETQYF. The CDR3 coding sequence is TGTGCCAGCACAACAACGATCCAAGAGACCCAGTACTTC. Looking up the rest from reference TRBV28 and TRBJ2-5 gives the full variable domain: DVKVTQSSRYLVKRTGEKVFLECVQDMDHENMFWYRQDPGLGLRLIYFSYDVKMKEKGDIPEGYSVSREKKERFSLILESASTNQTSMYLCASTTTIQETQYFGPGTRLLVL.

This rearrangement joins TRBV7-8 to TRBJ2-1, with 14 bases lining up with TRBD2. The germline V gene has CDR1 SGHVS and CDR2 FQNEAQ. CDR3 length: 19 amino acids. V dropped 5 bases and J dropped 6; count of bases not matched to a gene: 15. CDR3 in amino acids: CASSPRGVGLAGVGNEQFF. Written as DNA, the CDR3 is TGTGCCAGCAGCCCCCGGGGTGTGGGACTAGCGGGAGTAGGCAATGAGCAGTTCTTC.

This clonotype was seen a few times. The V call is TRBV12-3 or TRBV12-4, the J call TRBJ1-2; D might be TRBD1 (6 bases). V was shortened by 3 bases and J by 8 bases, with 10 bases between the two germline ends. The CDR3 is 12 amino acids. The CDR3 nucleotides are TGTGCCAGCAGTTTCCAGGGGCTAGGCTACACCTTC. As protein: CASSFQGLGYTF.

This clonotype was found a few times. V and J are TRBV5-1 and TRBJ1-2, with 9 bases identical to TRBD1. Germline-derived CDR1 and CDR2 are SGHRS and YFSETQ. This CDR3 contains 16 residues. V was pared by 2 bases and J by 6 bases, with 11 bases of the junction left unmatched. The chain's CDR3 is CASSFAGTGNGDGYTF. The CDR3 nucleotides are TGCGCCAGCAGCTTTGCCGGGACAGGGAATGGGGATGGCTACACCTTC.